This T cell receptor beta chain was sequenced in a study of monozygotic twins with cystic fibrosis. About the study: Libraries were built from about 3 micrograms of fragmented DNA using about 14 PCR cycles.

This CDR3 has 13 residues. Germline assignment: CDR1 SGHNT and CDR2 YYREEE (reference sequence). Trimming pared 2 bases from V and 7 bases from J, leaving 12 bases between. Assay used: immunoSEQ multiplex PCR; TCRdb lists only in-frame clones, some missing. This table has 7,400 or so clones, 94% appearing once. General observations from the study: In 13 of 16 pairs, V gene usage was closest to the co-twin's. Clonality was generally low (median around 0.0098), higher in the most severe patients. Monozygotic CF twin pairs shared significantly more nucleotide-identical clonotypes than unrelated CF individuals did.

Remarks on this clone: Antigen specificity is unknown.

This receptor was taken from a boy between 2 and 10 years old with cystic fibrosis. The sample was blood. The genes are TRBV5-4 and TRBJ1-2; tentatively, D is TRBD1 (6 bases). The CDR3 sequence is CASSFPGGSGYTF. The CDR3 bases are TGTGCCAGCAGCTTCCCGGGGGGCAGTGGCTACACCTTC.